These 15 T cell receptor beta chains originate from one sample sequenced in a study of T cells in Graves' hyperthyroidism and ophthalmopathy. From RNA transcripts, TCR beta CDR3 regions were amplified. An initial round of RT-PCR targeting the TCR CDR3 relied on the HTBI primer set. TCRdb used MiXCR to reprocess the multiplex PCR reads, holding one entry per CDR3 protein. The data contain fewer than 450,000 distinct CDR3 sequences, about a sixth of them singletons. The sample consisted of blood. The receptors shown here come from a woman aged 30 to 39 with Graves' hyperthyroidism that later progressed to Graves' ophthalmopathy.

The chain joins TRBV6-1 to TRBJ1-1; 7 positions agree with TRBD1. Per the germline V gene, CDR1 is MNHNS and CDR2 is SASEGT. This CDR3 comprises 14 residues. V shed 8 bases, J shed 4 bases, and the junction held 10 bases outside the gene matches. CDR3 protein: CASPRQGRVTEAFF. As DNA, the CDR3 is TGTGCCAGCCCTCGACAGGGTCGGGTCACTGAAGCTTTCTTT.

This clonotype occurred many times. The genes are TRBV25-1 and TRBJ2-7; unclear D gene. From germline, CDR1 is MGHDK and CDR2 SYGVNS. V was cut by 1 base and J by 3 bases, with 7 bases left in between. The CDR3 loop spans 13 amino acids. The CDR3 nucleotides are TGTGCCAGCAGTGAATCAATCGGCTACGAGCAGTACTTC. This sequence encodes CASSESIGYEQYF.

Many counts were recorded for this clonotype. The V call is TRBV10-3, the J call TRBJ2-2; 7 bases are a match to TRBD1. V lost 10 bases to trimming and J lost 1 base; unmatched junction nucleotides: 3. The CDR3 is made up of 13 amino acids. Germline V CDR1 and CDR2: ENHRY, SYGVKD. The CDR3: CARGTENTGELFF. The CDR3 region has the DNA TGTGCCAGAGGGACAGAGAACACCGGGGAGCTGTTTTTT.

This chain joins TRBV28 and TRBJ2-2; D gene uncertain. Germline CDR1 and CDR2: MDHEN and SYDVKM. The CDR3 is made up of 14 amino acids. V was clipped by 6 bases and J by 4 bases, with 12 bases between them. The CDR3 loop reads CASSLDSVTGELFF. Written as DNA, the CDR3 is TGTGCCAGCAGCCTCGACTCAGTCACCGGGGAGCTGTTTTTT. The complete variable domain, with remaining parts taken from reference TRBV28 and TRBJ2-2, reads DVKVTQSSRYLVKRTGEKVFLECVQDMDHENMFWYRQDPGLGLRLIYFSYDVKMKEKGDIPEGYSVSREKKERFSLILESASTNQTSMYLCASSLDSVTGELFFGEGSRLTVL.

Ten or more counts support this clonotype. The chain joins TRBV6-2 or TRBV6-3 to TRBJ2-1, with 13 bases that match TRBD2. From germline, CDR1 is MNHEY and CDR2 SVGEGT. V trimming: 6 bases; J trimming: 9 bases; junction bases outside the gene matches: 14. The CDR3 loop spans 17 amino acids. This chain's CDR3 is CASSQLRTSGSLFEQFF. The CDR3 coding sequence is TGTGCCAGCAGCCAACTTCGGACTAGCGGGAGCCTCTTTGAGCAGTTCTTC.

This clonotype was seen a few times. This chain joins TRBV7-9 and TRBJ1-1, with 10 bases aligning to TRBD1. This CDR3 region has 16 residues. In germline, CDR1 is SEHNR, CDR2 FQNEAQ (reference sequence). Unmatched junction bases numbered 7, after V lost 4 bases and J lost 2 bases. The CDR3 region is CASSSTGQGDNTEAFF. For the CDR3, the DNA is TGTGCCAGCAGCTCCACAGGACAGGGGGACAACACTGAAGCTTTCTTT.

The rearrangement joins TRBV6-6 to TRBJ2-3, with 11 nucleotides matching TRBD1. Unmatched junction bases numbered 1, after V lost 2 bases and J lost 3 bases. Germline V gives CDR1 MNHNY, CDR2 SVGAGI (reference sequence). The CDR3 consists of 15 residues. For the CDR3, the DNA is TGTGCCAGCAGTTACGGGACAGGGGGAACAGATACGCAGTATTTT. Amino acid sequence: CASSYGTGGTDTQYF.

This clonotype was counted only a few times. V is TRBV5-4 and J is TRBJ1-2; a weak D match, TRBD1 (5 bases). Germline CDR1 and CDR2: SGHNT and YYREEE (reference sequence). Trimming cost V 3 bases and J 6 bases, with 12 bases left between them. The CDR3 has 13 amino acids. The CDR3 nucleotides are TGTGCCAGCAGCTGGGGGGGGGGAGATGGCTACACCTTC. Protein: CASSWGGGDGYTF.

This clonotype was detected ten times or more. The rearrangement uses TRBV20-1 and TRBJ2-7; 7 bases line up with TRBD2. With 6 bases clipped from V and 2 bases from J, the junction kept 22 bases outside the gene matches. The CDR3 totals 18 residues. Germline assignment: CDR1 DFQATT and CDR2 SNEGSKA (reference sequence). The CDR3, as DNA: TGCAGTGCCCCGAAGCCTCAACGTAGCGGGCCACTTACCTACGAGCAGTACTTC. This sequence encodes CSAPKPQRSGPLTYEQYF.

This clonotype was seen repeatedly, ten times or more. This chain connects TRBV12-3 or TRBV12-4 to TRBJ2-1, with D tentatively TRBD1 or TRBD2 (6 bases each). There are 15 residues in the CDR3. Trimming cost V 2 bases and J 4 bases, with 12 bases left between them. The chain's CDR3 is CASSLRGLDYNEQFF. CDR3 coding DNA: TGTGCCAGCAGTTTACGGGGGCTCGATTACAATGAGCAGTTCTTC.

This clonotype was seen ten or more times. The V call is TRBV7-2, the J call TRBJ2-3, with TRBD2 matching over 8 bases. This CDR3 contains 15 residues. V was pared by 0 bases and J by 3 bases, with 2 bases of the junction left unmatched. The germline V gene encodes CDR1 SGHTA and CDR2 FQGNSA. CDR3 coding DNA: TGTGCCAGCAGCTTAGCGAGCGGGAGAACAGATACGCAGTATTTT. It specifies CASSLASGRTDTQYF.

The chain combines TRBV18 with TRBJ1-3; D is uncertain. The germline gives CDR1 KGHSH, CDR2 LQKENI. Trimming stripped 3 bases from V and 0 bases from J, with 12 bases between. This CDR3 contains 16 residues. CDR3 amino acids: CASSPTLATSGNTIYF. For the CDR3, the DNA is TGTGCCAGCTCACCGACACTTGCGACCTCTGGAAACACCATATATTTT.

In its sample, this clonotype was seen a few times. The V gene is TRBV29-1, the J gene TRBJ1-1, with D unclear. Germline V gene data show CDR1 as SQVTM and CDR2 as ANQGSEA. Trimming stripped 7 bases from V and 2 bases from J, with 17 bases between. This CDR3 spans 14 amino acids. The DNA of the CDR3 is TGCAGCGCGTCGTCCCGTCTTACTAACACTGAAGCTTTCTTT. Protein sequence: CSASSRLTNTEAFF.

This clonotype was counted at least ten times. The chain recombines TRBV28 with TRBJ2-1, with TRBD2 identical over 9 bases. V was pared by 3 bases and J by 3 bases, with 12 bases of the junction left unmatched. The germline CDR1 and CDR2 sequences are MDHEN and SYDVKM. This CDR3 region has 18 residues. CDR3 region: CASSFGGGGEASYNEQFF. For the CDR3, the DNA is TGTGCCAGCAGTTTTGGCGGGGGGGGGGAGGCTAGCTACAATGAGCAGTTCTTC.

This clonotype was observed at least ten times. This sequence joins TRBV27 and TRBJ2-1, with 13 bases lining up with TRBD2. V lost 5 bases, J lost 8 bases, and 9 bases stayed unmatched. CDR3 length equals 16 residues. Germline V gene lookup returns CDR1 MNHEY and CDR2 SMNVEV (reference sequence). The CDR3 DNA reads TGTGCCAGCAGTCAACTAGCGGGGGGGCCAGGCGATGAGCAGTTCTTC. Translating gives CASSQLAGGPGDEQFF.